This TCR beta chain emerged from a study of T cell repertoires in cytomegalovirus infection. Across the study: Public TCR beta signatures marked donors with CMV infection and the matching HLA.

With V trimmed by 7 bases and J by 7 bases, 7 bases remained unmatched. CDR1 and CDR2 from the germline V gene are SGHVS and FQNEAQ. The CDR3 totals 14 residues. This clonotype was seen repeatedly, ten times or more. Antigen specificity is unknown. TCRdb analysed the reads with MiXCR anew, one entry per CDR3 protein. The table shows some 320,000 distinct CDR3 sequences, with about 27% occurring only once. Notes on the study in general: Within the response measured ex vivo, HLA-C-restricted CMV-specific TCR beta clonotypes were dominant. There were carriers of CMV plus the relevant HLA, and cumulative public TCR beta family frequency identified them.

This TCR was recovered from a human donor in good health (CMV status not recorded). Some clones in this sample may be carry-over from other donors' samples. The gene calls are TRBV7-8 and TRBJ1-6, with 7 bases aligning to TRBD1. The material sequenced was cultured PBMCs, taken from culture after CMV antigen stimulation. The CDR3 protein is CASNGGTVNSPLHF. The CDR3 DNA reads TGTGCCAGCAACGGAGGGACAGTGAATTCACCCCTCCACTTT.